The rows below give T cell receptor beta chains drawn from one sample of a study of monozygotic twins with inflammatory bowel disease. TCRdb reworked the 5' RACE reads into one entry per CDR3 protein, no DNA. In all, the sample yields approximately 100,000 distinct CDR3 sequences. Sample: blood. The receptors were gathered from a human donor with ulcerative colitis or Crohn's disease, or a healthy co-twin of an affected twin (not recorded which). The CDR3 runs from the conserved cysteine through the conserved F or W.

v_gene: TRBV28; j_gene: TRBJ2-1; CDR3aa: CASRVGHAIYNEQFF
v_gene: TRBV28; j_gene: TRBJ2-7; CDR3aa: CASSFSWTGGFYEQYF
v_gene: TRBV2; j_gene: TRBJ1-2; CDR3aa: CASKDRVYYGYTF
v_gene: TRBV29-1; j_gene: TRBJ2-5; CDR3aa: CSVEPSETQYF
v_gene: TRBV6-2/TRBV6-3; j_gene: TRBJ2-3; CDR3aa: CASLMAPLATDTQYF
v_gene: TRBV10-1; j_gene: TRBJ2-3; CDR3aa: CASTRDSSTDTQYF
v_gene: TRBV19; j_gene: TRBJ2-7; CDR3aa: CASSMGDREDEQYF
v_gene: TRBV19; j_gene: TRBJ1-2; CDR3aa: CASSRRTADYTF
v_gene: TRBV5-1; j_gene: TRBJ2-3; CDR3aa: CASSLQAASTDTQYF
v_gene: TRBV20-1; j_gene: TRBJ2-3; CDR3aa: CSARRVKAKTDTQYF
v_gene: TRBV29-1; j_gene: TRBJ2-1; CDR3aa: CSVVVPGSYNEQFF
v_gene: TRBV21-1; j_gene: TRBJ1-2; CDR3aa: CASGGTVIKLNYGYTF
v_gene: TRBV6-4; j_gene: TRBJ2-6; CDR3aa: CASSAFSGANVLTF
v_gene: TRBV12-3/TRBV12-4; j_gene: TRBJ2-3; CDR3aa: CASSSRAAGTDTQYF
v_gene: TRBV3-1; j_gene: TRBJ2-3; CDR3aa: CASSQDNRETDTQYF
v_gene: TRBV7-9; j_gene: TRBJ1-6; CDR3aa: CASSRPGPADNSPLHF
v_gene: TRBV11-2; j_gene: TRBJ2-7; CDR3aa: CASSYLAGGREQYF
v_gene: TRBV20-1; j_gene: TRBJ2-1; CDR3aa: CSARSSVRRANEQFF
v_gene: TRBV7-2; j_gene: TRBJ2-1; CDR3aa: CASSLASGPNEQFF
v_gene: TRBV28; j_gene: TRBJ2-7; CDR3aa: CASSLTGTIQYF
v_gene: TRBV11-2; j_gene: TRBJ2-7; CDR3aa: CASSSLIGPSYEQYF
v_gene: TRBV18; j_gene: TRBJ2-7; CDR3aa: CASSYRGAESYEQYF
v_gene: TRBV7-2; j_gene: TRBJ1-6; CDR3aa: CASSPEQGAYNSPLHF
v_gene: TRBV6-1; j_gene: TRBJ1-2; CDR3aa: CASTRDSSNYGYTF
v_gene: TRBV6-2/TRBV6-3; j_gene: TRBJ2-5; CDR3aa: CASSYNEKHQETQYF
v_gene: TRBV5-6; j_gene: TRBJ1-1; CDR3aa: CASGRTLAEAFF
v_gene: TRBV4-1; j_gene: TRBJ2-4; CDR3aa: CASSAGGLGLAAIIQYF
v_gene: TRBV19; j_gene: TRBJ2-5; CDR3aa: CASSKGVETQYF
v_gene: TRBV4-3; j_gene: TRBJ2-3; CDR3aa: CASSEGEQLADTQYF
v_gene: TRBV10-3; j_gene: TRBJ2-3; CDR3aa: CAITGSGGATDTQYF
v_gene: TRBV5-6; j_gene: TRBJ2-3; CDR3aa: CASSHPAHHTDTQYF
v_gene: TRBV27; j_gene: TRBJ2-4; CDR3aa: CASSLRDVTKNIQYF
v_gene: TRBV12-3/TRBV12-4; j_gene: TRBJ1-1; CDR3aa: CASSLGQFEAFF
v_gene: TRBV29-1; j_gene: TRBJ2-1; CDR3aa: CSVEGGASINEQFF
v_gene: TRBV28; j_gene: TRBJ1-6; CDR3aa: CASTRTGRDSPLHF
v_gene: TRBV7-2; j_gene: TRBJ2-2; CDR3aa: CASSLGGPGDGTGELFF
v_gene: TRBV15; j_gene: TRBJ1-3; CDR3aa: CATSREHGLGNTIYF
v_gene: TRBV19; j_gene: TRBJ1-4; CDR3aa: CASSIGVGTSRATNEKLFF
v_gene: TRBV5-4; j_gene: TRBJ2-2; CDR3aa: CASSLSGVNTGELFF
v_gene: TRBV7-9; j_gene: TRBJ2-1; CDR3aa: CASSLTVYNEQFF
v_gene: TRBV9; j_gene: TRBJ2-6; CDR3aa: CASSVVPDRAGANVLTF
v_gene: TRBV7-9; j_gene: TRBJ1-5; CDR3aa: CASSFTGDNQPQHF
v_gene: TRBV6-5; j_gene: TRBJ2-7; CDR3aa: CASSYSAGGYEQYF
v_gene: TRBV6-2/TRBV6-3; j_gene: TRBJ2-7; CDR3aa: CASSLMGQASYEQYF
v_gene: TRBV7-8; j_gene: TRBJ1-3; CDR3aa: CASSQHRFHRQGDNTIYF
v_gene: TRBV12-3/TRBV12-4; j_gene: TRBJ1-2; CDR3aa: CASSRQGNYGYTF
v_gene: TRBV12-5; j_gene: TRBJ1-1; CDR3aa: CASGIQGIKAFF
v_gene: TRBV7-9; j_gene: TRBJ2-2; CDR3aa: CASSLAGAANTGELFF
v_gene: TRBV6-1; j_gene: TRBJ1-6; CDR3aa: CATKNTGSYNSPLHF
v_gene: TRBV12-3/TRBV12-4; j_gene: TRBJ1-4; CDR3aa: CASSSSVFSNEKLFF
v_gene: TRBV7-2; j_gene: TRBJ2-7; CDR3aa: CASSEGLLSYEQYF
v_gene: TRBV6-4; j_gene: TRBJ2-2; CDR3aa: CASSDGQGAGELFF
v_gene: TRBV29-1; j_gene: TRBJ1-2; CDR3aa: CSVDFPYGYGYTF
v_gene: TRBV3-1; j_gene: TRBJ2-7; CDR3aa: CASSQTSAYEQYF
v_gene: TRBV6-1; j_gene: TRBJ2-5; CDR3aa: CASSKPGTMAQETQYF